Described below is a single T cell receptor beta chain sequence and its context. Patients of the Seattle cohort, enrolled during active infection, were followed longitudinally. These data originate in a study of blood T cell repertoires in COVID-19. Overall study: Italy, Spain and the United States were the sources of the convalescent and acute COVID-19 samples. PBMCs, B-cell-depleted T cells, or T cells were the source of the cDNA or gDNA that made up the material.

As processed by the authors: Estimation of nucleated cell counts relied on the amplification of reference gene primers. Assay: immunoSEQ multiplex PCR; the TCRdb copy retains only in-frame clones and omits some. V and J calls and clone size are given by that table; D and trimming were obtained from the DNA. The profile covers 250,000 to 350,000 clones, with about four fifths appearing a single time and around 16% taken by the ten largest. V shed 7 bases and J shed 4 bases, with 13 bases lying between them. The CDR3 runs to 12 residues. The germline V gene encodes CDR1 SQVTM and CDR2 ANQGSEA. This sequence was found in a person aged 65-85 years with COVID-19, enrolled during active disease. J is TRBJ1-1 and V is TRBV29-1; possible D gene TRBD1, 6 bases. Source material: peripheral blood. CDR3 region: CSGRDTGTEAFF. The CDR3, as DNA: TGCAGCGGCAGGGACACGGGCACTGAAGCTTTCTTT.